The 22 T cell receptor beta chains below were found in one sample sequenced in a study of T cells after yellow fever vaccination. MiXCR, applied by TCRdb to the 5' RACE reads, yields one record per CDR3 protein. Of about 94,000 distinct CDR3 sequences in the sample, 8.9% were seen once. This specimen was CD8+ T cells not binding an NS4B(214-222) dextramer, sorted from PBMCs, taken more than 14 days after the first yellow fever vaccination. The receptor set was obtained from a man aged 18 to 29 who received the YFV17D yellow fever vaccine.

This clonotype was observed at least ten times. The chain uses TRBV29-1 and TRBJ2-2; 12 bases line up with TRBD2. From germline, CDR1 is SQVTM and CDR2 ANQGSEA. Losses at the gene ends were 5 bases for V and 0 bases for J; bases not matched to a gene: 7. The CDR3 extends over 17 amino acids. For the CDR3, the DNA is TGCAGCGTTTACCCGACTAGCGGGGGAGCGAACACCGGGGAGCTGTTTTTT. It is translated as CSVYPTSGGANTGELFF.

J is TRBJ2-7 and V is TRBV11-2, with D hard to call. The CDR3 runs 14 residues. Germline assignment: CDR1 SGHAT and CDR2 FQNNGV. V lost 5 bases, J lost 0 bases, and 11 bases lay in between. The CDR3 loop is CASSPFPGSYEQYF. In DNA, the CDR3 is TGTGCCAGCAGCCCGTTCCCCGGCTCCTACGAGCAGTACTTC.

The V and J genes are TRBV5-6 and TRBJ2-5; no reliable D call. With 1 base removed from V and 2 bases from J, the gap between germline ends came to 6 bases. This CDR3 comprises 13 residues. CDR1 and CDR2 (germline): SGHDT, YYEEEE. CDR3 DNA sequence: TGTGCCAGCAGCTTGAGTTTACAAGAGACCCAGTACTTC. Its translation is CASSLSLQETQYF.

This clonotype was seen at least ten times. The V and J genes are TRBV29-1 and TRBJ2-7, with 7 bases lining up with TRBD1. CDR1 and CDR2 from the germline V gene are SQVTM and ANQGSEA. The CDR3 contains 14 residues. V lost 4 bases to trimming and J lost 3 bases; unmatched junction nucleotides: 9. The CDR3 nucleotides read TGCAGCGTTGTTGAGAGGGGGCGTAACTACGAGCAGTACTTC. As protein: CSVVERGRNYEQYF.

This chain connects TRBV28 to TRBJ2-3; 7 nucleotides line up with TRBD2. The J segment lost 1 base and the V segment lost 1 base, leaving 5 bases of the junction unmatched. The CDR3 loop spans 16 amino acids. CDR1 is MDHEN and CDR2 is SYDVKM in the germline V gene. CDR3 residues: CASSLLASGRTDTQYF. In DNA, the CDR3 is TGTGCCAGCAGTTTATTAGCTAGCGGACGCACAGATACGCAGTATTTT.

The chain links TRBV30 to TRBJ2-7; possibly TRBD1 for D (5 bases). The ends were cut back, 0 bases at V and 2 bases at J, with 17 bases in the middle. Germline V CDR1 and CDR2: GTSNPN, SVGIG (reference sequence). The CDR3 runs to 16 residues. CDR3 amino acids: CAWSVRTTDRPYEQYF. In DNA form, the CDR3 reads TGTGCCTGGAGTGTACGAACGACTGACAGACCCTACGAGCAGTACTTC.

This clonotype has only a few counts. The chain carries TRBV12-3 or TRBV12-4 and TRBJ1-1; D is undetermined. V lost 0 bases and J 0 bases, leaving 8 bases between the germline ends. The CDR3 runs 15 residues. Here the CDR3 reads CASSLAGLMNTEAFF. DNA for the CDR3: TGTGCCAGCAGTTTAGCCGGACTCATGAACACTGAAGCTTTCTTT.

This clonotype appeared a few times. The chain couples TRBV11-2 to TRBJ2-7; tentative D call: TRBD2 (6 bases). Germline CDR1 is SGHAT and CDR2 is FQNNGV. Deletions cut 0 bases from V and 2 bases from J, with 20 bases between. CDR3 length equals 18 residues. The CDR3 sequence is CASSLESSGGTFTYEQYF. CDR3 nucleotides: TGTGCCAGCAGCTTAGAGTCTTCCGGCGGGACGTTCACCTACGAGCAGTACTTC.

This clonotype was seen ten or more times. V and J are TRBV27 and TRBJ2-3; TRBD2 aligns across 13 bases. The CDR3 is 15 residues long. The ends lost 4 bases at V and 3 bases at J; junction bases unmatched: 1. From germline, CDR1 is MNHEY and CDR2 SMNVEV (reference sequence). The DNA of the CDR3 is TGTGCCAGCAGTTCGGGACTAGCGGGGACAGATACGCAGTATTTT. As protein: CASSSGLAGTDTQYF.

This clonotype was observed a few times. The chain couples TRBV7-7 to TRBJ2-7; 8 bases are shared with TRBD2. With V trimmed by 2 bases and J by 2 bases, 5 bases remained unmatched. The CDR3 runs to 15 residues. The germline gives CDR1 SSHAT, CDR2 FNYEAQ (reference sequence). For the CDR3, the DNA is TGTGCCAGCAGCTTAACTAGCGGAGCGACCTACGAGCAGTACTTC. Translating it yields CASSLTSGATYEQYF.

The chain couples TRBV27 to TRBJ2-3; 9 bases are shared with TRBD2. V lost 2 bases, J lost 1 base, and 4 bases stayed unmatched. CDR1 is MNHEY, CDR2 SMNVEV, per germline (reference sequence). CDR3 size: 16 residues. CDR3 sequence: CASSLGVAGGTDTQYF. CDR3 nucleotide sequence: TGTGCCAGCAGTTTAGGGGTAGCGGGGGGCACAGATACGCAGTATTTT.

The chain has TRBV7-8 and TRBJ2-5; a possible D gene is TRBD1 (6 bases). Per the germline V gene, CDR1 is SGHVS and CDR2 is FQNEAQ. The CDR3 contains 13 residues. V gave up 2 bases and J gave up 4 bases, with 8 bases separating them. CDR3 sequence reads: CASSLRRGETQYF. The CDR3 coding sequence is TGTGCCAGCAGCTTACGCAGGGGAGAGACCCAGTACTTC.

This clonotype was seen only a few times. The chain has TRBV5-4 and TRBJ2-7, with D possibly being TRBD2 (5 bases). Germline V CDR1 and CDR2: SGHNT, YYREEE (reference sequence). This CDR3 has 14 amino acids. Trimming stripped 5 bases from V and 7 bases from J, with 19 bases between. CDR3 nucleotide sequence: TGTGCCAGCAGTCCCTGGACTTCCACCGGGGAGCAGTACTTC. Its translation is CASSPWTSTGEQYF.

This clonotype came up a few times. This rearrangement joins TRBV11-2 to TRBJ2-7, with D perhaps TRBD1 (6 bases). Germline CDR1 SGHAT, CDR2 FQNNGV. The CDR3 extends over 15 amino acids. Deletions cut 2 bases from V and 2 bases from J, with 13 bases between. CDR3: CASSLHLGQTYEQYF. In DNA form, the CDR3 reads TGTGCCAGCAGCTTACACCTCGGACAGACCTACGAGCAGTACTTC.

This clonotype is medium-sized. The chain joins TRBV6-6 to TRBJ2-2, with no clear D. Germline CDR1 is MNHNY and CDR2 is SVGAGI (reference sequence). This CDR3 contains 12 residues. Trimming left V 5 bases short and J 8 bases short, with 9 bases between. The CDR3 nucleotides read TGTGCCAGCAGTGTTAACCCGGGGGAGCTGTTTTTT. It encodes CASSVNPGELFF.

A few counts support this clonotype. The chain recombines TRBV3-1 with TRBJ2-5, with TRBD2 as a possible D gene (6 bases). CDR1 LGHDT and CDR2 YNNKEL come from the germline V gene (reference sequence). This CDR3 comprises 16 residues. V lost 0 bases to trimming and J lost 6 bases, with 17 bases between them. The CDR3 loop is CASSQDHAAGRKTQYF. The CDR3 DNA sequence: TGTGCCAGCAGCCAAGACCATGCAGCGGGCCGAAAGACCCAGTACTTC.

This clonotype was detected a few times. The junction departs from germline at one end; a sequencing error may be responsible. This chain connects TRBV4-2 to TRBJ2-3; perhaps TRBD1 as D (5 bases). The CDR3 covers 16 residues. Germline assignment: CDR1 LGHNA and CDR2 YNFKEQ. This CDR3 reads CASSQDGAASTDTQYF. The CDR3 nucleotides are TGCGCCAGCAGCCAAGATGGGGCGGCTAGCACAGATACGCAGTATTTT.

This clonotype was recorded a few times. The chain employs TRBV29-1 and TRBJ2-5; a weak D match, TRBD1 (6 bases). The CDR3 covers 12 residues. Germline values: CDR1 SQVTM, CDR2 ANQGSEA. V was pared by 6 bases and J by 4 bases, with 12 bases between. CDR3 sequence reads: CSVRGMGETQYF. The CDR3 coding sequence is TGCAGCGTGAGGGGGATGGGAGAGACCCAGTACTTC.

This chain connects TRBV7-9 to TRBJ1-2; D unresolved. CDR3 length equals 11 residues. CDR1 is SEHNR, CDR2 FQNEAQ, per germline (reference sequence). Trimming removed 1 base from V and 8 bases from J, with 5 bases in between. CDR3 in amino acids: CASSLESGYTF. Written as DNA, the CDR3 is TGTGCCAGCAGCTTAGAGAGCGGCTACACCTTC.

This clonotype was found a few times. The CDR3: CATSVRQGNDQPQHF. In DNA form, the CDR3 reads TGTGCCACCAGCGTTCGACAGGGGAATGATCAGCCCCAGCATTTT. This sequence joins TRBV15 and TRBJ1-5; 8 bases line up with TRBD1. J gave up 5 bases and V 5 bases, and 8 bases lay outside the gene matches. CDR3 length: 15 residues. CDR1 is LNHNV, CDR2 YYDKDF, per germline (reference sequence).

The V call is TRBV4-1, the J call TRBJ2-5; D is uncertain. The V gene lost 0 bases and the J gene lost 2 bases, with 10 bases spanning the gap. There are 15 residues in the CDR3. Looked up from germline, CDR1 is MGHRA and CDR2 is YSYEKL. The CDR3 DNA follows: TGCGCCAGCAGCCAAGATCGAGCCCAGCAAGAGACCCAGTACTTC. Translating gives CASSQDRAQQETQYF.

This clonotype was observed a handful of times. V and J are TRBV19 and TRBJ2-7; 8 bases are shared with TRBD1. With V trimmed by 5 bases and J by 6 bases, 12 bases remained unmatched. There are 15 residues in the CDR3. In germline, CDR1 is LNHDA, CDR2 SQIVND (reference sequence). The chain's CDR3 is CASSFHPDRETEQYV. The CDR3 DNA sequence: TGTGCCAGTAGTTTTCATCCGGACAGGGAAACCGAGCAGTACGTC.